This is a list of T cell receptor beta chains from one sample in a study of T cell responses to AZD1222 COVID-19 vaccine. Using immunoSEQ multiplex PCR, the repertoire was profiled, and TCRdb retains in-frame clones only, with some absent. This repertoire shows roughly 80,000 clones, roughly nine tenths found once; its top ten account for roughly 5.2%. The sample here was peripheral blood, taken on day 0 of AZD1222 vaccination. The receptors come from an adult in good health. CDR3s include the opening cysteine and the closing phenylalanine or tryptophan. Each record gives: V gene, J gene, clone size, D gene, CDR3 DNA, CDR3 protein. A D gene is named only where the DNA matches it firmly. Clone size is shown for a subset of rows, as once, few, many or a class of expanded clone.

V: TRBV7-9
J: TRBJ1-2
size: NA
D: NA
DNA: TGTGCCAGCAGCTTTGAAGGATATGGCTACACCTTC
CDR3: CASSFEGYGYTF

V: TRBV24-1
J: TRBJ2-2
size: NA
D: TRBD1
DNA: TGTGCCACCAGTGACCTTACAGGGGACACCGGGGAGCTGTTTTTT
CDR3: CATSDLTGDTGELFF

V: TRBV19
J: TRBJ2-2
size: once
D: NA
DNA: TGTGCCAGTACTGCGAGAGACACCGGGGAGCTGTTTTTT
CDR3: CASTARDTGELFF

V: TRBV10-3
J: TRBJ2-3
size: NA
D: TRBD2
DNA: TGTGCCATCGCCGGCCGACTAGCGGGAGCAGATACGCAGTATTTT
CDR3: CAIAGRLAGADTQYF

V: TRBV28
J: TRBJ2-6
size: NA
D: NA
DNA: TGTGCCAGCAGTCTGGGGGCTTCGGGGGCCAACGTCCTGACTTTC
CDR3: CASSLGASGANVLTF

V: TRBV27
J: TRBJ2-1
size: NA
D: NA
DNA: TGTGCCAGCAGTTCCCAGCTTCCACTGGGGAATGAGCAGTTCTTC
CDR3: CASSSQLPLGNEQFF

V: TRBV18
J: TRBJ1-6
size: NA
D: NA
DNA: TGTGCCAGCGCTGCGAATAATTCACCCCTCCACTTT
CDR3: CASAANNSPLHF

V: TRBV6-5
J: TRBJ2-7
size: NA
D: NA
DNA: TGTGCCAGCATGTCATACTCCTACGAGCAGTACTTC
CDR3: CASMSYSYEQYF

V: TRBV7-9
J: TRBJ2-3
size: NA
D: NA
DNA: TGTGCCAGCAGCCCCCTCGGGTCCTTCCCAGATACGCAGTATTTT
CDR3: CASSPLGSFPDTQYF

V: TRBV6-5
J: TRBJ2-1
size: NA
D: TRBD2
DNA: TGTGCCAGCAGTTACAGGACTAGCGGGACCAATGAGCAGTTCTTC
CDR3: CASSYRTSGTNEQFF

V: TRBV5-4
J: TRBJ1-1
size: NA
D: NA
DNA: TGTGCCAGCAGCCCTAGAGGGACGGGGAACACTGAAGCTTTCTTT
CDR3: CASSPRGTGNTEAFF

V: TRBV7-8
J: TRBJ2-5
size: NA
D: NA
DNA: TGTGCCAGCAGCTTAGAAGGGCTGGGGGAGACCCAGTACTTC
CDR3: CASSLEGLGETQYF

V: TRBV30
J: TRBJ2-7
size: NA
D: TRBD2
DNA: TGTGCCTGGAGTCAGACTAGCGGGACGGTGAGGTACTTC
CDR3: CAWSQTSGTVRYF

V: TRBV9
J: TRBJ1-4
size: NA
D: NA
DNA: TGTGCCAGCAGCGGACCGGGACGGGAAAATGAAAAACTGTTTTTT
CDR3: CASSGPGRENEKLFF

V: TRBV25-1
J: TRBJ2-7
size: NA
D: NA
DNA: TGTGCCAGCAGTGTGTCGGGGCCCCACGAGCAGTACTTC
CDR3: CASSVSGPHEQYF

V: TRBV18
J: TRBJ2-7
size: NA
D: TRBD1
DNA: TGTGCCAGCTCACTAACCGGGACAGCTTCCTACGAGCAGTACTTC
CDR3: CASSLTGTASYEQYF

V: TRBV3-1/TRBV3-2
J: TRBJ1-6
size: NA
D: NA
DNA: TGTGCCAGCAGCCATTCTGAGGGTTCCTATAATTCACCCCTCCACTTT
CDR3: CASSHSEGSYNSPLHF

V: TRBV27
J: TRBJ2-7
size: NA
D: NA
DNA: TGTGCCAGCAGCTCGAGGAAGGTGGGCGAGCAGTACTTC
CDR3: CASSSRKVGEQYF

V: TRBV11-2
J: TRBJ2-4
size: once
D: TRBD2
DNA: TGTGCCAGCAGCTCAACTAGCGGGAGTACCCTTCAGTACTTC
CDR3: CASSSTSGSTLQYF

V: TRBV9
J: TRBJ1-1
size: NA
D: NA
DNA: TGTGCCAGCAGCGTAGAAGCGGCGAACACTGAAGCTTTCTTT
CDR3: CASSVEAANTEAFF

V: TRBV3-1/TRBV3-2
J: TRBJ2-5
size: NA
D: TRBD2
DNA: TGTGCCAGCAGTCTTTCCGGGGCTAGCGGGAGGGCCACGGAGACCCAGTACTTC
CDR3: CASSLSGASGRATETQYF

V: TRBV30
J: TRBJ2-7
size: NA
D: NA
DNA: TGTGCCTGGAGTGAATCGGGACACCGCTTGAACTTC
CDR3: CAWSESGHRLNF

V: TRBV29-1
J: TRBJ2-1
size: few
D: NA
DNA: TGCAGCGTTGGCCAAGGGTACAATGAGCAGTTCTTC
CDR3: CSVGQGYNEQFF

V: TRBV4-2
J: TRBJ2-5
size: NA
D: TRBD2
DNA: TGTGCCAGCAGCCAGCAGACTAGCGGGCCCCAAGAGACCCAGTACTTC
CDR3: CASSQQTSGPQETQYF

V: TRBV9
J: TRBJ2-1
size: once
D: TRBD2
DNA: TGTGCCAGCAGTAGGACTAGCGGGTACAATGAGCAGTTCTTC
CDR3: CASSRTSGYNEQFF

V: TRBV7-3
J: TRBJ1-5
size: once
D: TRBD1
DNA: TGTGCCAGCAGCTTAAATGGGGACAGGGAACGCCAGCCCCAGCATTTT
CDR3: CASSLNGDRERQPQHF

V: TRBV3-1/TRBV3-2
J: TRBJ2-2
size: NA
D: NA
DNA: TGTGCCAGCAGCCGATTTTCGGCCGGGGAGCTGTTTTTT
CDR3: CASSRFSAGELFF

V: TRBV7-6
J: TRBJ2-1
size: NA
D: NA
DNA: TGTGCCAGCAGCTCCCCGCCGCCGGGTAGGGCTGAGCAGTTCTTC
CDR3: CASSSPPPGRAEQFF

V: TRBV30
J: TRBJ2-7
size: once
D: NA
DNA: TGTGCCTGGAGTGGGGATCTAGGGTACGAGCAGTACTTC
CDR3: CAWSGDLGYEQYF

V: TRBV15
J: TRBJ1-4
size: NA
D: NA
DNA: TGTGCCACCAGCAGAGCTTCTAATGAAAAACTGTTTTTT
CDR3: CATSRASNEKLFF

V: TRBV23-1
J: TRBJ1-5
size: NA
D: TRBD1
DNA: TGCGCCAGCAGTCAAACCCCGACAGGGGGGCTGCAGCCCCAGCATTTT
CDR3: CASSQTPTGGLQPQHF

V: TRBV11-1
J: TRBJ1-4
size: once
D: NA
DNA: TGTGCCAGCAGCCCCCGGGATAATGAAAAACTGTTTTTT
CDR3: CASSPRDNEKLFF

V: TRBV29-1
J: TRBJ2-7
size: once
D: NA
DNA: TGCAGCGTTTCCACCTCCTACGAGCAGTACTTC
CDR3: CSVSTSYEQYF

V: TRBV9
J: TRBJ2-7
size: NA
D: TRBD2
DNA: TGTGCCAGCAGCCCCGGACTAGCTCGCGAGCAGTACTTC
CDR3: CASSPGLAREQYF

V: TRBV27
J: TRBJ1-1
size: NA
D: TRBD1
DNA: TGTGCCAGCAGTCTCCGAGGACAGGGTACTGAAGCTTTCTTT
CDR3: CASSLRGQGTEAFF

V: TRBV10-1
J: TRBJ2-3
size: NA
D: TRBD2
DNA: TGCGCCGCCACTGGTGGGCTAGCGGGAGGGGGTGGCACAGATACGCAGTATTTT
CDR3: CAATGGLAGGGGTDTQYF